This TCR beta chain was recovered during a study of T cell responses to AZD1222 COVID-19 vaccine. Study results and caveats: CD4 TCRs associated with vaccination spanned spike, dominating at 160-218 and 743-854. The donor cohort was predominantly white British with a female majority, and clonal diversity may have been underestimated.

TCRdb's copy holds only in-frame clones and misses some; the assay was immunoSEQ multiplex PCR. The table includes about 260,000 clones, 93% detected once. Concerning this clone: Its antigen is not identified.

This CDR3 is built from 16 residues. CDR1 is SGDLS, CDR2 YYNGEE, per germline. The V segment lost 0 bases and the J segment 2 bases; nucleotides outside the gene matches: 2. The specimen comprised peripheral blood, sampled on day 0 of AZD1222 vaccination. The chain couples TRBV9 to TRBJ2-2; TRBD2 agrees at 9 bases. The clonotype comes from an adult in good health. The CDR3 sequence is CASSVASGINTGELFF. CDR3 sequence (DNA): TGTGCCAGCAGCGTAGCTAGCGGGATAAACACCGGGGAGCTGTTTTTT.